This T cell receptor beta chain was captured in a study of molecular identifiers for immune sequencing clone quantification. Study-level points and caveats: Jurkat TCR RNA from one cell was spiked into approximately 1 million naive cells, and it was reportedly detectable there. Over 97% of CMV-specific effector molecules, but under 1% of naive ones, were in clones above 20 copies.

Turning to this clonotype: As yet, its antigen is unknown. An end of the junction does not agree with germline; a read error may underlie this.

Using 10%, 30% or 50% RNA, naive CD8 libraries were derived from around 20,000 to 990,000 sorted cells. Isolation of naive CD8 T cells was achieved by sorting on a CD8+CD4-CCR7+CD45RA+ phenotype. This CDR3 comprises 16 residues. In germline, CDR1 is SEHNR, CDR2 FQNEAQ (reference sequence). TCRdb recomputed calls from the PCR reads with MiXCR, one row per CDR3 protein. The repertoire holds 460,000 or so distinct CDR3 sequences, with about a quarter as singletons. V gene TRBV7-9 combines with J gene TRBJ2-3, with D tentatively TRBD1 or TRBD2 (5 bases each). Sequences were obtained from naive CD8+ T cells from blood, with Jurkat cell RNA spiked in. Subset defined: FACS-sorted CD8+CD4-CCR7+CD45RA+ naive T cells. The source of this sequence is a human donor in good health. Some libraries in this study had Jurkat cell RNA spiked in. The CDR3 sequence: CASSSSPGRGADAQYF. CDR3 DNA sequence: TGTGCCAGCAGCTCAAGTCCGGGACGCGGCGCAGATGCGCAGTATTTT.